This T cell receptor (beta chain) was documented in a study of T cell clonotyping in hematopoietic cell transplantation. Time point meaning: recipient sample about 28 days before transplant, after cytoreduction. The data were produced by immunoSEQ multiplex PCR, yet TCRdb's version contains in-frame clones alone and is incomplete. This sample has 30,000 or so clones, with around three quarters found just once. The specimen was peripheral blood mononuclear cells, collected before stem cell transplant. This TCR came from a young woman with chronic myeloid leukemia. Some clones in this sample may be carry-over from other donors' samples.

The CDR3 nucleotides read TGTGCCAGCAGTTATAAAGGTTTTCGGAACTATGGCTACACCTTC. Encoded protein: CASSYKGFRNYGYTF. The chain uses TRBV6-5 and TRBJ1-2; no clear D gene. The CDR3 has 15 amino acids. CDR1 and CDR2 from the germline V gene are MNHEY and SVGAGI. Trimming took off 3 bases at V and 2 bases at J, with 13 bases between the two ends.